This section outlines one T cell receptor beta chain sequence together with its context. This sample is drawn from a study of blood T cell repertoires in COVID-19. Across the study: The samples span acute and convalescent COVID-19 from the United States, Italy and Spain.

How the authors handled the data: By means of reference gene primer amplification, nucleated cell counts were estimated. Data came from immunoSEQ multiplex PCR; TCRdb stores just in-frame clones and leaves some out. V, J and clone size are taken as reported in that table, and D and trimming were inferred from the DNA itself. The sample lists roughly 150,000 clones, around 89% occurring once. The germline V gene has CDR1 GTSNPN and CDR2 SVGIG (reference sequence). This CDR3 has 12 residues. V was clipped by 0 bases and J by 8 bases, with 7 bases between them. Sequenced sample: peripheral blood. The TCR comes from a human donor in a cohort sampled during active COVID-19. The chain is built from TRBV30 and TRBJ2-2; D uncertain. The CDR3 is CAWSVGVGELFF. The CDR3 DNA reads as TGTGCCTGGAGTGTGGGCGTTGGGGAGCTGTTTTTT.